This T cell receptor beta chain is drawn from a study of response to subunit inactivated influenza vaccine. The study's findings and limits: Every seasonal influenza vaccination brings in few new T cells, the authors suggested.

The V gene lost 3 bases and the J gene lost 7 bases, with 12 bases spanning the gap. CDR3 size: 13 residues. Germline assignment: CDR1 LNHNV and CDR2 YYDKDF (reference sequence). Each CDR3 protein is one row after TCRdb ran MiXCR on the RT-PCR reads. The table lists approximately 700,000 distinct CDR3 sequences, roughly 14% of them singletons. There are a few counts of this clonotype. As yet, its antigen is unknown. The V call is TRBV15, the J call TRBJ1-2; D ambiguous. The sequencing here drew on PBMCs from blood, taken roughly 2 weeks before vaccination. This receptor was taken from a man aged 50 to 60 who received an inactivated influenza vaccine. The CDR3 protein is CATSRVRGSGYTF. For the CDR3, the DNA is TGTGCCACCAGCAGGGTTCGGGGATCTGGCTACACCTTC.